A selection of T cell receptor beta chains follows, all from one sample in a study of T cell clonotyping in hematopoietic cell transplantation. Profiling relied on immunoSEQ multiplex PCR, and the TCRdb table lists in-frame clones only, not all of them. In the table there are roughly 30,000 clones, roughly 90% of which are singletons. This specimen consisted of PBMCs, obtained 100 days after allogeneic stem cell transplant. The origin of the receptors is a female patient aged 50-60 years who had an allogeneic stem cell transplant from a related donor, so the T cells may come from the graft donor. Some clones in this sample may be carry-over from other donors' samples. Each CDR3 is given with its conserved first and last residue. Each record gives: J gene, D gene, V gene, CDR3 protein. The D gene is left open where the match is weak.

TRBJ1-5	NA	TRBV2	CASSEPSGSNQPQHF
TRBJ2-3	NA	TRBV14	CASSRLWDTQYF
TRBJ2-7	NA	TRBV7-9	CASSLFAGAFYEQYF
TRBJ2-3	NA	TRBV7-3	CASSPMDSDTQYF
TRBJ2-7	NA	TRBV6-1	CASSSTEQYF
TRBJ1-5	NA	TRBV29-1	CSVGPRQDDQPQHF
TRBJ1-6	NA	TRBV30	CAWSGGSPLHF
TRBJ1-2	NA	TRBV18	CASSNSGGDGYTF
TRBJ2-5	NA	TRBV2	CASSPTGEDGTQYF
TRBJ1-1	NA	TRBV5-6	CASSPAGNLNTEAFF
TRBJ2-7	TRBD2	TRBV6-5	CASSQLAGGGYEQYF
TRBJ1-2	TRBD1	TRBV6-1	CASSEGPRQGARGYTF
TRBJ1-4	NA	TRBV2	CASLRDGGSEKLFF
TRBJ2-7	NA	TRBV6-5	CASSQGIGEQYF
TRBJ2-5	NA	TRBV2	CACLGGETQYF
TRBJ2-7	TRBD2	TRBV4-1	CASSQDQWGGGYEQYF
TRBJ1-2	NA	TRBV7-2	CASSLRTHGYTF
TRBJ2-7	TRBD1	TRBV6-1	CASRATGVYEQYF
TRBJ1-6	NA	TRBV28	CASSLGLNNSPLHF
TRBJ2-7	NA	TRBV7-2	CASSLASAFSYEQYF
TRBJ2-7	TRBD1	TRBV9	CASSVAGQGYEQYF
TRBJ1-1	NA	TRBV7-2	CASSRSADRNTEAFF
TRBJ1-2	TRBD1	TRBV9	CASSAGQVYGYTF
TRBJ2-1	NA	TRBV5-1	CASSWTLENEQFF
TRBJ1-2	NA	TRBV10-3	CAIGRDPMGYGYTF
TRBJ2-7	TRBD1	TRBV10-3	CAISEDGTASYEQYF
TRBJ1-5	NA	TRBV6-1	CASVSWTEIGQPQHF
TRBJ2-7	NA	TRBV6-5	CASSSRASYEQYF